This T cell receptor (beta chain) is drawn from a study of Ad26.COV2.S vaccination and SARS-CoV-2 variants. Trimming left V 2 bases short and J 9 bases short, with 8 bases between. The CDR3 loop spans 12 amino acids. Looked up from germline, CDR1 is SEHNR and CDR2 is FQNEAQ (reference sequence). The treatment was: roughly 18 received Ad26.COV2.S at low or high dose, single or two shots; a few received placebo; per-sample allocation not given. The samples were gathered on day 63 after the first injection of vaccine or placebo. The table came from immunoSEQ multiplex PCR; TCRdb's copy has only in-frame clones and leaves some out. This sample has about 350,000 clones; about 88% occur once, and the top ten carry about 6.4%.

The sample was peripheral blood, taken in a trial of Ad26.COV2.S vaccine versus placebo. This receptor was taken from a person between 18 and 65 years old who received the Ad26.COV2.S COVID-19 vaccine or a placebo. The chain combines TRBV7-9 with TRBJ2-1; the D is unclear. CDR3 residues: CASSLNWGEQFF. CDR3 nucleotide sequence: TGTGCCAGCAGCTTAAATTGGGGTGAGCAGTTCTTC.